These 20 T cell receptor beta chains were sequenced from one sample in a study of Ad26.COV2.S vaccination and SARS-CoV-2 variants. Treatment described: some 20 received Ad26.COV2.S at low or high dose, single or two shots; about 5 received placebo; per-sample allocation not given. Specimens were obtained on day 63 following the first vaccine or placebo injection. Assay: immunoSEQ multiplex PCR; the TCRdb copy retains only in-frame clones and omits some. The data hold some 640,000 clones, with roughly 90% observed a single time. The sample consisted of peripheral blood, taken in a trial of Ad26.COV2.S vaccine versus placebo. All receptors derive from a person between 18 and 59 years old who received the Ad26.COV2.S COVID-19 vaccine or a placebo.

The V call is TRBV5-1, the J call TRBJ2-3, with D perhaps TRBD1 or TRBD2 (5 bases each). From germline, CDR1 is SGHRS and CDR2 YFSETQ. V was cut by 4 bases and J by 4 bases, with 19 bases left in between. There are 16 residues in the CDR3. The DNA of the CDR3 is TGCGCCAGCAGCCCCCGGGGCTCTCCCCGGCCAGATACGCAGTATTTT. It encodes CASSPRGSPRPDTQYF.

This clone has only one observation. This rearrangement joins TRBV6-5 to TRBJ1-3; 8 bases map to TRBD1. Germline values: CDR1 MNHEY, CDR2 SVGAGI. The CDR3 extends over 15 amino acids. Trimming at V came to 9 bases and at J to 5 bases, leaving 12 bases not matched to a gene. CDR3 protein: CARGPGTGLRNTIYF. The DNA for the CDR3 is TGTGCCAGGGGACCCGGGACAGGTTTAAGAAACACCATATATTTT.

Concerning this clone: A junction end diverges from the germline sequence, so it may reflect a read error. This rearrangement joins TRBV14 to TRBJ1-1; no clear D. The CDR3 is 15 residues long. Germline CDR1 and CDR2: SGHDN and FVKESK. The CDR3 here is CASSEELRGNTEAFF. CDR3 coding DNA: TGTGCCAGCAGCGAAGAGCTCCGGGGAAACACTGAAGCTTTCTTT. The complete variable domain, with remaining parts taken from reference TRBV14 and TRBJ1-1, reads EAGVTQFPSHSVIEKGQTVTLRCDPISGHDNLYWYRRVMGKEIKFLLHFVKESKQDESGMPNNRFLAERTGGTYSTLKVQPAELEDSGVYFCASSEELRGNTEAFFGQGTRLTVV.

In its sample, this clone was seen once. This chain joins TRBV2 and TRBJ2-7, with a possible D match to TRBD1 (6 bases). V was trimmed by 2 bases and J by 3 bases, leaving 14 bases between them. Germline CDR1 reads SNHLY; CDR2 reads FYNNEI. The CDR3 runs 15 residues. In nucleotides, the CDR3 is TGTGCCAGCAGTGAAATCGGGCAGGGGAGCTACGAGCAGTACTTC. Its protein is CASSEIGQGSYEQYF.

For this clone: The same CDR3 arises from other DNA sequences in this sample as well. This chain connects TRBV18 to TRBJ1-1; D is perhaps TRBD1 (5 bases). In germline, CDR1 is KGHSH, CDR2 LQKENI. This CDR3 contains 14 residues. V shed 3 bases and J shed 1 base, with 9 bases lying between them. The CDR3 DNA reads TGTGCCAGCTCACCTTCTACAGGGAACACTGAAGCTTTCTTT. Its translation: CASSPSTGNTEAFF.

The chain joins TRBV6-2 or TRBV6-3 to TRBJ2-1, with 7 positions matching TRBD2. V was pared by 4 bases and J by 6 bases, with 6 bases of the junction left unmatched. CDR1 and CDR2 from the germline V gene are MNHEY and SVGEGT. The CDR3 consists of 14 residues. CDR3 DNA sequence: TGTGCCAGCAGTTTCCGGGACTACCTCAATGAGCAGTTCTTC. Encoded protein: CASSFRDYLNEQFF.

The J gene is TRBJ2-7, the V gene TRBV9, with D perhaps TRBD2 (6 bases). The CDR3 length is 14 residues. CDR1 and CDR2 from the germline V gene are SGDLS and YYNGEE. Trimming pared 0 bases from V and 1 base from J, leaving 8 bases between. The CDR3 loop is CASSVGRESYEQYF. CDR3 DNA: TGTGCCAGCAGCGTAGGGCGGGAATCCTACGAGCAGTACTTC. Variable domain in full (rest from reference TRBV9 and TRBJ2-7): DSGVTQTPKHLITATGQRVTLRCSPRSGDLSVYWYQQSLDQGLQFLIQYYNGEERAKGNILERFSAQQFPDLHSELNLSSLELGDSALYFCASSVGRESYEQYFGPGTRLTVT.

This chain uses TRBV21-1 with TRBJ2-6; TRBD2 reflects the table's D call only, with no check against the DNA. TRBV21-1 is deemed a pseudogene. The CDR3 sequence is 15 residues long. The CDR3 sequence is CASSKNELGANVLTF. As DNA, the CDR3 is TGTGCCAGCAGCAAAAACGAGCTTGGGGCCAACGTCCTGACTTTC.

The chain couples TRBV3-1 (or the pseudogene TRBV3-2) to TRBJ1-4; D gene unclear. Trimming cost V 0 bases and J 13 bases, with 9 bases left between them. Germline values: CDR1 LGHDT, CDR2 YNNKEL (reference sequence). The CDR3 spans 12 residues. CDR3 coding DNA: TGTGCCAGCAGCCAAGATAGGCAGACACTGTTTTTT. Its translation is CASSQDRQTLFF.

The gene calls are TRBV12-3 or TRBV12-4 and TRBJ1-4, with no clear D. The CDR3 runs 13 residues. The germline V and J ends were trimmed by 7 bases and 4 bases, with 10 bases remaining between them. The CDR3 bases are TGTGCCAGCACTCTCGGACTTAATGAAAAACTGTTTTTT. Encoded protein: CASTLGLNEKLFF.

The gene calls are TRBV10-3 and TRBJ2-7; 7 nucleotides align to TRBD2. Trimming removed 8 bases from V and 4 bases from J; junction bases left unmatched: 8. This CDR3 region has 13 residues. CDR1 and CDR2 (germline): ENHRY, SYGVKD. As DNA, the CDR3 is TGTGCCATCGCCACTAGCGACACGTACGAGCAGTACTTC. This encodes CAIATSDTYEQYF.

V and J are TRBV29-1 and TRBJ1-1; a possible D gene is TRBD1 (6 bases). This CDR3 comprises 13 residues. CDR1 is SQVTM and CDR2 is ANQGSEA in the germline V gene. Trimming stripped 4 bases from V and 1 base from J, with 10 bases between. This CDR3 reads CSVAGAGNTEAFF. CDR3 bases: TGCAGCGTTGCAGGGGCCGGGAACACTGAAGCTTTCTTT. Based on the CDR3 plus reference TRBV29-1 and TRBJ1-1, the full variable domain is SAVISQKPSRDICQRGTSLTIQCQVDSQVTMMFWYRQQPGQSLTLIATANQGSEATYESGFVIDKFPISRPNLTFSTLTVSNMSPEDSSIYLCSVAGAGNTEAFFGQGTRLTVV.

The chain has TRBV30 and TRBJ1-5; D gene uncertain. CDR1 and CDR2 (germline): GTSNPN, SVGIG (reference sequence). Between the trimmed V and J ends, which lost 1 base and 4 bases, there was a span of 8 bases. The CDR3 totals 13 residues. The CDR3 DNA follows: TGTGCCTGGAGTGCTCAAACAAATCAGCCCCAGCATTTT. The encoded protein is CAWSAQTNQPQHF.

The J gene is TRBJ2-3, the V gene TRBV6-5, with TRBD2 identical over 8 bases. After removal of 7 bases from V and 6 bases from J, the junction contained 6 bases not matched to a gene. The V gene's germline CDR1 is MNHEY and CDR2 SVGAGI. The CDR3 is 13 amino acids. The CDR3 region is CASTQPGGDTQYF. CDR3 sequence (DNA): TGTGCCAGCACTCAACCGGGGGGGGATACGCAGTATTTT.

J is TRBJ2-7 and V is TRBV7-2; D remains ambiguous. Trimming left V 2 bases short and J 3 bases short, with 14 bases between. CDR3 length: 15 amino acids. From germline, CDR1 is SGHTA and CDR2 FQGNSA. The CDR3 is CASSLIGQAYYEQYF. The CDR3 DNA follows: TGTGCCAGCAGCTTAATTGGTCAGGCATACTACGAGCAGTACTTC.

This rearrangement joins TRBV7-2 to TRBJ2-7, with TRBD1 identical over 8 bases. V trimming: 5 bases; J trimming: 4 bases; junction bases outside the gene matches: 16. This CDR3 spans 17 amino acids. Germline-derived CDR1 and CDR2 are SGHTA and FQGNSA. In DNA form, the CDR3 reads TGTGCCAGCAGCCTTACGAATAGCAGGGGGCGTTCTTACGAGCAGTACTTC. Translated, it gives CASSLTNSRGRSYEQYF.

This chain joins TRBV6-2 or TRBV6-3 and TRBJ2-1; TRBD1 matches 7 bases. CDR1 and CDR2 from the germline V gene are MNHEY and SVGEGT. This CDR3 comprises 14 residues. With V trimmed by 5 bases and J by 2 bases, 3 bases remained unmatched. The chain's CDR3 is CASSRQGPYNEQFF. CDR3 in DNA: TGTGCCAGCAGTCGACAGGGCCCCTACAATGAGCAGTTCTTC.

The CDR3 region has the DNA TGCGCCAGCAGCCAAGGCCGGGACACCTACGAGCAGTACTTC. Translating it yields CASSQGRDTYEQYF. V and J are TRBV4-3 and TRBJ2-7; a weak D match, TRBD1 (6 bases). Per the germline V gene, CDR1 is LGHNA and CDR2 is YSLEER. The length of the CDR3 is 14 residues. Trimming took 1 base from V and 2 from J, leaving 9 bases between them.

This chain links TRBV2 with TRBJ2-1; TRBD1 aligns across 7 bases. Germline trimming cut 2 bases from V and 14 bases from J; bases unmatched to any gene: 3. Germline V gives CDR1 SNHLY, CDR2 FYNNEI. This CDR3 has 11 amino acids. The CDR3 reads CASSEYTGEFF. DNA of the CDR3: TGTGCCAGCAGTGAATACACAGGGGAGTTCTTC.

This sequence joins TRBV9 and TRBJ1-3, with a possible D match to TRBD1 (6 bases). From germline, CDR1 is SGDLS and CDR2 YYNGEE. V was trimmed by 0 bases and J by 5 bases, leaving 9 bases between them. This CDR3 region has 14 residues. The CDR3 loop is CASSVGTDRNTIYF. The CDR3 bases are TGTGCCAGCAGCGTAGGGACAGACCGAAACACCATATATTTT.